One T cell receptor beta chain is described in this entry. Generated by immunoSEQ multiplex PCR, the TCRdb table keeps only in-frame clones and is missing some. The sample lists 70,000 or so clones; 80% to 90% were seen once. The sample comes from a study of PD-L1 blockade in urothelial cancer. As for the study in general: Samples of blood were analyzed 3 weeks (second dose) and 6 weeks after treatment start.

The material was PBMCs, obtained around atezolizumab (anti-PD-L1) treatment. The TCR comes from a man between 65 and 85 years old with urothelial cancer.

The CDR3 sequence: CASSLRGRNHEQYF. The CDR3 bases are TGCGCCAGCAGCTTGCGCGGGAGAAACCACGAGCAGTACTTC. The rearrangement joins TRBV5-1 to TRBJ2-7; 7 bases map to TRBD2. Germline trimming cut 1 base from V and 5 bases from J; bases unmatched to any gene: 6. The CDR3 runs 14 residues. Germline V gene data show CDR1 as SGHRS and CDR2 as YFSETQ. Based on the CDR3 plus reference TRBV5-1 and TRBJ2-7, the full variable domain is KAGVTQTPRYLIKTRGQQVTLSCSPISGHRSVSWYQQTPGQGLQFLFEYFSETQRNKGNFPGRFSGRQFSNSRSEMNVSTLELGDSALYLCASSLRGRNHEQYFGPGTRLTVT.